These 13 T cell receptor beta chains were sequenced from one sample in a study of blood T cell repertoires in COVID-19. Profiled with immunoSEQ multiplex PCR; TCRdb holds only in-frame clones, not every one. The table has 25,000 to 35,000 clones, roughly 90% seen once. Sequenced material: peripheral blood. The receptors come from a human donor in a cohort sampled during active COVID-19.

CDR3 nucleotides: TGTGCCAGCAGCATAGGACAGGTGATTGGAAACACCATATATTTT. This gives the protein CASSIGQVIGNTIYF. J is TRBJ1-3 and V is TRBV5-6; 7 bases fit TRBD1. This CDR3 spans 15 amino acids. The trim removed 4 bases at V and 3 bases at J, leaving 7 bases unmatched. Germline V lookup: CDR1 SGHDT, CDR2 YYEEEE.

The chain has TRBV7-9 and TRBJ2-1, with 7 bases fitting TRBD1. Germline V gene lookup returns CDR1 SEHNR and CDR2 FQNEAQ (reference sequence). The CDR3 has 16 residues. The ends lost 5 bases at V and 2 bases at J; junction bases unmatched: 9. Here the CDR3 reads CASSAYRGTTYNEQFF. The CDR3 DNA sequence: TGTGCCAGCAGCGCCTACAGGGGTACTACCTACAATGAGCAGTTCTTC.

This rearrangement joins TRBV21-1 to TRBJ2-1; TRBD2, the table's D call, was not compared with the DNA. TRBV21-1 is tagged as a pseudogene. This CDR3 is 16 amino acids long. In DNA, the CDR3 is TGTGCCAGCAGCAGGCCGAGCGGGAAGACCTACAATGAGCAGTTCTTC. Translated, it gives CASSRPSGKTYNEQFF.

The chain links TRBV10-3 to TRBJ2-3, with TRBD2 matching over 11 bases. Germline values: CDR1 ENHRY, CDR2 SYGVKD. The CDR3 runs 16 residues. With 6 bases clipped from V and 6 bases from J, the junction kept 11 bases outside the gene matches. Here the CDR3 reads CAISQTSGTPVDTQYF. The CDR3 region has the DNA TGTGCCATCAGCCAGACTAGCGGGACCCCGGTGGATACGCAGTATTTT.

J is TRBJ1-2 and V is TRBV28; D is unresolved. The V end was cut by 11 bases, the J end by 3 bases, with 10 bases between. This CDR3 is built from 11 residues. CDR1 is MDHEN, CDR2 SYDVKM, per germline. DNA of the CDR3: TGTGCCGCAGGATACGACTATGGCTACACCTTC. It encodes CAAGYDYGYTF.

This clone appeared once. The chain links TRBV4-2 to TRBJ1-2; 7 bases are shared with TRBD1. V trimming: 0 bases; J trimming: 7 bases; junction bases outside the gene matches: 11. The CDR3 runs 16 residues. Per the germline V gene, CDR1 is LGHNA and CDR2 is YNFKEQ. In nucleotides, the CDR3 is TGTGCCAGCAGCCAAGATCCCGACAGGGTGATGGGTGGCTACACCTTC. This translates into CASSQDPDRVMGGYTF.

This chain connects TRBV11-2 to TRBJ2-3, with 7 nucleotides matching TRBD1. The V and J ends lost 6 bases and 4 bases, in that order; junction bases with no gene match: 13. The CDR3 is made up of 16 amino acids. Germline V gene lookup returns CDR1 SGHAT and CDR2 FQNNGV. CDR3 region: CASRPTGTALADTQYF. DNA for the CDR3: TGTGCCAGCAGACCTACCGGGACAGCTTTAGCAGATACGCAGTATTTT.

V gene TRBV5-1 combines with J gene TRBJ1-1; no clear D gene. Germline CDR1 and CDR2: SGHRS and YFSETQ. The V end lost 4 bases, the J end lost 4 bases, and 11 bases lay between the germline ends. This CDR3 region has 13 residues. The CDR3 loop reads CASSRELSTEAFF. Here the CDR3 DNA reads TGCGCCAGCAGCCGGGAGTTGAGCACTGAAGCTTTCTTT.

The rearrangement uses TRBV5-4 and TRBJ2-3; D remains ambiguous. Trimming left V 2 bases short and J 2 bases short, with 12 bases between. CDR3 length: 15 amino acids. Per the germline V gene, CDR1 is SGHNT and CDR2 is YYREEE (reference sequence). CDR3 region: CASSFDLSLTDTQYF. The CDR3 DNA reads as TGTGCCAGCAGCTTCGATCTAAGTCTCACAGATACGCAGTATTTT.

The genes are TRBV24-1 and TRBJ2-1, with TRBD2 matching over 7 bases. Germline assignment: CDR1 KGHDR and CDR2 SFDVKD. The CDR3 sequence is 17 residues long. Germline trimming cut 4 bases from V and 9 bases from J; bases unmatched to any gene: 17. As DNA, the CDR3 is TGTGCCACCAGTGAAGGTGAAGGTAGCGGGTGGGGGGGTGAGCAGTTCTTC. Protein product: CATSEGEGSGWGGEQFF.

CDR3 region: CASSFPKSGWGEAFF. CDR3 nucleotides: TGTGCCAGCAGTTTTCCTAAAAGCGGTTGGGGTGAAGCTTTCTTT. The chain joins TRBV28 to TRBJ1-1; D is ambiguous. Germline loops: CDR1 MDHEN, CDR2 SYDVKM. The germline V and J ends were trimmed by 3 bases and 7 bases, with 18 bases remaining between them. The CDR3 extends over 15 amino acids.

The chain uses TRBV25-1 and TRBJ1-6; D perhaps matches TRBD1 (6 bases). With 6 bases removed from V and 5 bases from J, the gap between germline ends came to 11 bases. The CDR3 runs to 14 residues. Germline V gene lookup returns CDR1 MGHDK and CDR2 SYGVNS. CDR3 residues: CASSRHRDNSPLHF. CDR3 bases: TGTGCCAGCAGCAGACACAGGGATAATTCACCCCTCCACTTT. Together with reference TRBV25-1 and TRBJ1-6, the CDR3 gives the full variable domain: EADIYQTPRYLVIGTGKKITLECSQTMGHDKMYWYQQDPGMELHLIHYSYGVNSTEKGDLSSESTVSRIRTEHFPLTLESARPSHTSQYLCASSRHRDNSPLHFGNGTRLTVT.

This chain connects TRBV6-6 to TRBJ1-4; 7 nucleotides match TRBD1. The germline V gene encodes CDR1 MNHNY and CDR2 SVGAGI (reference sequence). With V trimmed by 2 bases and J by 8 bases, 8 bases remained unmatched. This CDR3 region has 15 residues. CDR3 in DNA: TGTGCCAGCAGTTACGGGCAGGGGGTTTTCGAAAAACTGTTTTTT. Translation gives CASSYGQGVFEKLFF.